This T cell receptor (beta chain) stems from a study of T cell changes during pregnancy in multiple sclerosis. Here immunoSEQ multiplex PCR was the method, and the copy in TCRdb shows in-frame clones only, minus some. This table holds fewer than 140,000 clones, under 95% found once. V gave up 5 bases and J gave up 1 base, with 17 bases separating them. Germline V lookup: CDR1 SGHTA, CDR2 FQGNSA. The CDR3 is 16 residues long. This TCR came from a female donor with multiple sclerosis, enrolled in a pregnancy study. The chain is built from TRBV7-2 and TRBJ1-1; weak D call: TRBD1 (6 bases). The material sequenced was peripheral blood, taken before pregnancy. Here the CDR3 reads CASSRKTGRQNTEAFF. The CDR3 nucleotides read TGTGCCAGCAGCCGAAAGACAGGACGCCAGAACACTGAAGCTTTCTTT.